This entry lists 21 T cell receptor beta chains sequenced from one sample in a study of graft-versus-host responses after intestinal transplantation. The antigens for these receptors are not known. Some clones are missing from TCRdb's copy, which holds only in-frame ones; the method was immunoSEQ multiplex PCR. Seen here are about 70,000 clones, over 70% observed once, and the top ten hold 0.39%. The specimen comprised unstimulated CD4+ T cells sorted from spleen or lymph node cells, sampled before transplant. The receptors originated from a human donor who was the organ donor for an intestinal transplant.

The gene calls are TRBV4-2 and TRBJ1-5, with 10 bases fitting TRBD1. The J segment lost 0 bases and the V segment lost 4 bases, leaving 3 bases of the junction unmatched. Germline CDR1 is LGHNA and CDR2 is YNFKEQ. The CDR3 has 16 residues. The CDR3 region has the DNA TGTGCCAGCAGCCGCGGGACAGGGGATAGCAATCAGCCCCAGCATTTT. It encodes CASSRGTGDSNQPQHF.

The CDR3 sequence is CASSFGQGNSPLHF. CDR3 sequence (DNA): TGTGCCAGCAGTTTCGGACAGGGGAATTCACCCCTCCACTTT. The rearrangement joins TRBV28 to TRBJ1-6; 9 nucleotides line up with TRBD1. The CDR3 runs 14 residues. The junction had 1 base not matched to a gene; V was cut back by 3 bases and J by 7 bases. From germline, CDR1 is MDHEN and CDR2 SYDVKM. Full variable domain (remainder filled in from reference TRBV28 and TRBJ1-6): DVKVTQSSRYLVKRTGEKVFLECVQDMDHENMFWYRQDPGLGLRLIYFSYDVKMKEKGDIPEGYSVSREKKERFSLILESASTNQTSMYLCASSFGQGNSPLHFGNGTRLTVT.

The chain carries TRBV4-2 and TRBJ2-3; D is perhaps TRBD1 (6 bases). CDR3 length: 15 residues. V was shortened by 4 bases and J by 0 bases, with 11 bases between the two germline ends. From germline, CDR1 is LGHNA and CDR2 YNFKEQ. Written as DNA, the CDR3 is TGTGCCAGCAGCCTTCAGGGGTCTAGCACAGATACGCAGTATTTT. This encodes CASSLQGSSTDTQYF.

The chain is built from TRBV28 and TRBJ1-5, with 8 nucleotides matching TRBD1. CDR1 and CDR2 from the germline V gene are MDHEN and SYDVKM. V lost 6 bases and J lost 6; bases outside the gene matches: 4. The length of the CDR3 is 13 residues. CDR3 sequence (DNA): TGTGCCAGCAGAGGGGACAGGCGTCAGCCCCAGCATTTT. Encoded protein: CASRGDRRQPQHF.

The CDR3 sequence is CATMAGSYNSPLHF. CDR3 sequence (DNA): TGTGCGACAATGGCAGGTTCCTATAATTCACCCCTCCACTTT. This chain links TRBV30 with TRBJ1-6, with D uncertain. The germline V gene encodes CDR1 GTSNPN and CDR2 SVGIG (reference sequence). The CDR3 runs 14 residues.

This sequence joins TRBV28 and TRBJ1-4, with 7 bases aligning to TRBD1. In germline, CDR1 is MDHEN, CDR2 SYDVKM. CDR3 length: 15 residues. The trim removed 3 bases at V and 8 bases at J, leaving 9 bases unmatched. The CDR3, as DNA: TGTGCCAGCAGTTTGCCCGACAGGGTTGGGGAAAAACTGTTTTTT. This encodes CASSLPDRVGEKLFF. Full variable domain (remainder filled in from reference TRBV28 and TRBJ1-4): DVKVTQSSRYLVKRTGEKVFLECVQDMDHENMFWYRQDPGLGLRLIYFSYDVKMKEKGDIPEGYSVSREKKERFSLILESASTNQTSMYLCASSLPDRVGEKLFFGSGTQLSVL.

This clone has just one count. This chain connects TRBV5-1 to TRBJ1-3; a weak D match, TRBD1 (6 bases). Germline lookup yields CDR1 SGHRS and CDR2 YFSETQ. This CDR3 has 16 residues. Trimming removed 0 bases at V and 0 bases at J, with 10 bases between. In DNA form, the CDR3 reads TGCGCCAGCAGCTTGGTTTCAGGGGACTCTGGAAACACCATATATTTT. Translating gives CASSLVSGDSGNTIYF.

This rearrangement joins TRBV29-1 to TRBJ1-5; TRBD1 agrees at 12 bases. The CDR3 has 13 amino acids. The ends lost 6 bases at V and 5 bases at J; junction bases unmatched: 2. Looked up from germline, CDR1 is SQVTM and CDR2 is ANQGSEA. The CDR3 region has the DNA TGCAGCGTGGGACAGGGGGCGGATCAGCCCCAGCATTTT. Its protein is CSVGQGADQPQHF. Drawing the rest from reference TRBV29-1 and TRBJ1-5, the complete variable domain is SAVISQKPSRDICQRGTSLTIQCQVDSQVTMMFWYRQQPGQSLTLIATANQGSEATYESGFVIDKFPISRPNLTFSTLTVSNMSPEDSSIYLCSVGQGADQPQHFGDGTRLSIL.

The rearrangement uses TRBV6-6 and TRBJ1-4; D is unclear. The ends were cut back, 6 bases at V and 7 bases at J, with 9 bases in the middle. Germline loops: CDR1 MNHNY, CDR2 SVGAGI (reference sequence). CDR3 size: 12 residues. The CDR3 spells CASSRRGEKLFF. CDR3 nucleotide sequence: TGTGCCAGCAGCCGGCGGGGTGAAAAACTGTTTTTT.

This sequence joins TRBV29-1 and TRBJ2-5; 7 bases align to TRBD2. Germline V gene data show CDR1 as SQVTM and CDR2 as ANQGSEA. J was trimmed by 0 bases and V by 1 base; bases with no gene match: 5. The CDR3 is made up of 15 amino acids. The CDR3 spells CSVEGEGNHQETQYF. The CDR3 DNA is TGCAGCGTTGAAGGGGAGGGCAACCACCAAGAGACCCAGTACTTC.

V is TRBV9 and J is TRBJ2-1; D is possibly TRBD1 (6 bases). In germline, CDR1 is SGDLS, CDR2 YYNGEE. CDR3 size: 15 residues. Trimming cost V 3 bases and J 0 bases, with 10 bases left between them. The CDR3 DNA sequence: TGTGCCAGCAGCGACCGAGGGGGCTCCTACAATGAGCAGTTCTTC. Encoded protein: CASSDRGGSYNEQFF.

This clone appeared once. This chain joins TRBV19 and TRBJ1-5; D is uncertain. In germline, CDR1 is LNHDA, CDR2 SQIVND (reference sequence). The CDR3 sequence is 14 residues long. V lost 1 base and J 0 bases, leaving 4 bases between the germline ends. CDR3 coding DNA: TGTGCCAGTAGTATAGGACATAGCAATCAGCCCCAGCATTTT. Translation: CASSIGHSNQPQHF.

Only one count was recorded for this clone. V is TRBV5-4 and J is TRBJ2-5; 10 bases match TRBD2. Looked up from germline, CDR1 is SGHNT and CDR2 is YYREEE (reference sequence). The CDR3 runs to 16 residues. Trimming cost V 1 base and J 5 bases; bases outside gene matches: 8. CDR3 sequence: CASSLHQRGGQETQYF. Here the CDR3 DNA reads TGTGCCAGCAGCTTGCATCAGCGGGGGGGCCAGGAGACCCAGTACTTC. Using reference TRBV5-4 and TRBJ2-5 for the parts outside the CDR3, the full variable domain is ETGVTQSPTHLIKTRGQQVTLRCSSQSGHNTVSWYQQALGQGPQFIFQYYREEENGRGNFPPRFSGLQFPNYSSELNVNALELDDSALYLCASSLHQRGGQETQYFGPGTRLLVL.

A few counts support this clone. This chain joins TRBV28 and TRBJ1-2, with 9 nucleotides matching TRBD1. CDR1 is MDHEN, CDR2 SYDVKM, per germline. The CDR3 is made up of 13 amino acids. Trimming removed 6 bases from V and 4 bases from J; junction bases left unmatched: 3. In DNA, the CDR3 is TGTGCCAGCAGGAAGACAGGGGGCTATGGCTACACCTTC. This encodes CASRKTGGYGYTF.

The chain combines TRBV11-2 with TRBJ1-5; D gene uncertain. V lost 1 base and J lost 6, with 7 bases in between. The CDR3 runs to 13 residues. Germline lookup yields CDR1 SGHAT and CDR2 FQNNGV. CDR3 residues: CASSLGEGQPQHF. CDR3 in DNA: TGTGCCAGCAGCTTAGGAGAGGGTCAGCCCCAGCATTTT.

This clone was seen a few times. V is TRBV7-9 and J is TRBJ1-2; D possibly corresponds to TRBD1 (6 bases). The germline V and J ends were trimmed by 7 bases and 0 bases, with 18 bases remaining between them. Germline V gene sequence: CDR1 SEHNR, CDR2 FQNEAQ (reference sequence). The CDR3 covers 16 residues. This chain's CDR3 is CASTQNGGPANYGYTF. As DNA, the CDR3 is TGTGCCAGCACTCAAAACGGGGGGCCGGCTAACTATGGCTACACCTTC.

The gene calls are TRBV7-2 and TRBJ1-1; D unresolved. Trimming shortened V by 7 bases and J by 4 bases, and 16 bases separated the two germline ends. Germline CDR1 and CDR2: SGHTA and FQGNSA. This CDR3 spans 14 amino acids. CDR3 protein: CASTARFRSTEAFF. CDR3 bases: TGTGCCAGCACCGCCAGGTTCCGCAGCACTGAAGCTTTCTTT.

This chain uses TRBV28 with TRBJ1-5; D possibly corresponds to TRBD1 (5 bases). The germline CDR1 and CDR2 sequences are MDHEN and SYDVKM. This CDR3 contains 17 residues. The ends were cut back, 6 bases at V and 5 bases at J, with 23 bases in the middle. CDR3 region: CASRIFYQGFGDQPQHF. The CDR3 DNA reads TGTGCCAGCAGGATCTTTTATCAGGGATTTGGGGATCAGCCCCAGCATTTT.

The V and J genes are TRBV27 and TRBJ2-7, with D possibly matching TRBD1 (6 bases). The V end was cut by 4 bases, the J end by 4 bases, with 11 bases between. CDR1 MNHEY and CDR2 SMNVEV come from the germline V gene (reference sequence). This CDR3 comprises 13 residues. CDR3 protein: CASSWGRGYEQYV. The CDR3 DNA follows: TGTGCCAGCAGTTGGGGCAGGGGATACGAGCAGTACGTC.

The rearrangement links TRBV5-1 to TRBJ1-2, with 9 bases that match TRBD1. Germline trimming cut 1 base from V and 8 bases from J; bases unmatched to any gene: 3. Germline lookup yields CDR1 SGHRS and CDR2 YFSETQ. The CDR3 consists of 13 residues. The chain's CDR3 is CASSLTGGDGYTF. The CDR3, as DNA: TGCGCCAGCAGCTTGACAGGGGGCGACGGCTACACCTTC. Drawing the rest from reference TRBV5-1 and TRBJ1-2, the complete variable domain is KAGVTQTPRYLIKTRGQQVTLSCSPISGHRSVSWYQQTPGQGLQFLFEYFSETQRNKGNFPGRFSGRQFSNSRSEMNVSTLELGDSALYLCASSLTGGDGYTFGSGTRLTVV.

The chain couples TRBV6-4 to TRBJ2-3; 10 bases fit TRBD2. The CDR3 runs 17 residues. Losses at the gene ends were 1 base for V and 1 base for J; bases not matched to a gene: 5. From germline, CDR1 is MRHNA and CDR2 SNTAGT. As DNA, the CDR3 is TGTGCCAGCAGTGACTTGAGCGGGGGGGCCGGCACAGATACGCAGTATTTT. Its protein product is CASSDLSGGAGTDTQYF.